The 17 T cell receptor beta chains in this list originate from one sample, sequenced in a study of blood T cell repertoires in COVID-19 (dated by TCRdb to about 2020). Libraries were prepared through the immunoSEQ multiplex PCR assay. TCRdb's version of the immuneACCESS table is confined to in-frame rearrangements and falls short of the full clone set. An unresolved V gene accounts for under half of the shortfall where checked; the remainder is of unknown origin. The sample table contains over 250,000 clones; only one count was recorded for 88% of them. The top ten hold about 3% of the sample. Sequenced: PBMCs or T cells enriched from blood (not recorded which). These TCRs come from a woman aged 45-59 years who had recovered from COVID-19.

This clone appeared once. The chain couples TRBV6-5 to TRBJ1-3; no definite D call. The CDR3 extends over 15 amino acids. Trimming left V 6 bases short and J 1 base short, with 13 bases between. Per the germline V gene, CDR1 is MNHEY and CDR2 is SVGAGI. CDR3 sequence (DNA): TGTGCCAGCAGACGCGGAGGATCTTCTGGAAACACCATATATTTT. Encoded protein: CASRRGGSSGNTIYF.

The V and J genes are TRBV5-1 and TRBJ1-3; TRBD1 aligns across 8 bases. V trimming: 3 bases; J trimming: 8 bases; junction bases outside the gene matches: 4. Per the germline V gene, CDR1 is SGHRS and CDR2 is YFSETQ. The CDR3 has 13 residues. The CDR3 loop is CASSYQQGDTIYF. The CDR3 DNA reads as TGCGCCAGCAGCTACCAACAGGGGGACACCATATATTTT.

The genes are TRBV6-1 and TRBJ1-1; TRBD1 aligns across 7 bases. This CDR3 region has 15 residues. Germline V gene lookup returns CDR1 MNHNS and CDR2 SASEGT. Trimming at V came to 3 bases and at J to 4 bases, leaving 8 bases not matched to a gene. The chain's CDR3 is CASSEPGQFVTEAFF. The CDR3 DNA sequence: TGTGCCAGCAGTGAGCCGGGACAGTTTGTCACTGAAGCTTTCTTT.

This sequence joins TRBV4-3 and TRBJ1-1; TRBD1 aligns across 7 bases. Germline V lookup: CDR1 LGHNA, CDR2 YSLEER. There are 15 residues in the CDR3. Losses at the gene ends were 1 base for V and 2 bases for J; bases not matched to a gene: 4. CDR3 loop: CASSQAYRGNTEAFF. The CDR3, as DNA: TGCGCCAGCAGCCAAGCCTACAGGGGTAACACTGAAGCTTTCTTT.

The CDR3 here is CASSYGSATNEKLFF. CDR3 nucleotides: TGTGCCAGCAGTTACGGGAGTGCAACTAATGAAAAACTGTTTTTT. The genes are TRBV6-5 and TRBJ1-4; D call uncertain. The CDR3 extends over 15 amino acids. V gave up 2 bases and J gave up 0 bases, with 7 bases separating them. Germline V gene data show CDR1 as MNHEY and CDR2 as SVGAGI.

The rearrangement links TRBV28 to TRBJ1-1; D is unclear. CDR3 length equals 16 residues. The V and J ends lost 5 bases and 10 bases respectively, with 26 bases between them. The germline V gene has CDR1 MDHEN and CDR2 SYDVKM. Here the CDR3 DNA reads TGTGCCAGCAGTCCCCCTCTTGGCCCAGGCGGGCTGGGAGCTTTCTTT. Residues: CASSPPLGPGGLGAFF.

The chain links TRBV6-2 or TRBV6-3 to TRBJ1-4; the match to TRBD1 covers 8 bases. The germline V gene encodes CDR1 MNHEY and CDR2 SVGEGT. V dropped 0 bases and J dropped 5; count of bases not matched to a gene: 2. This CDR3 has 15 amino acids. CDR3 in DNA: TGTGCCAGCAGTTACTCGGACAGGGAGAATGAAAAACTGTTTTTT. This encodes CASSYSDRENEKLFF.

Here the CDR3 reads CASSLLRNTEAFF. DNA of the CDR3: TGTGCCAGCAGTTTATTGCGGAACACTGAAGCTTTCTTT. V and J are TRBV27 and TRBJ1-1, with D unresolved. Trimming cost V 1 base and J 1 base, with 4 bases left between them. Germline-derived CDR1 and CDR2 are MNHEY and SMNVEV (reference sequence). This CDR3 comprises 13 residues.

This clone was detected once. The CDR3: CASSLLRESTDTQYF. The CDR3 DNA reads TGTGCCAGCAGTTTACTGCGGGAGAGCACAGATACGCAGTATTTT. V and J are TRBV27 and TRBJ2-3; 7 nucleotides line up with TRBD2. Looked up from germline, CDR1 is MNHEY and CDR2 is SMNVEV (reference sequence). V lost 2 bases to trimming and J lost 0 bases; unmatched junction nucleotides: 2. The CDR3 covers 15 residues.

The chain links TRBV28 to TRBJ1-6, with D perhaps TRBD1 (5 bases). Germline V gene data show CDR1 as MDHEN and CDR2 as SYDVKM. V dropped 6 bases and J dropped 10 bases, with 13 bases sitting between them. The CDR3 runs to 13 residues. CDR3 in DNA: TGTGCCAGCAGACAGGAGCTGGGGTCACCCCTCCACTTT. It is translated as CASRQELGSPLHF.

The chain links TRBV10-2 to TRBJ1-6; D is uncertain. V was pared by 2 bases and J by 7 bases, with 18 bases between. From germline, CDR1 is WSHSY and CDR2 SAAADI. The CDR3 length is 17 residues. The DNA for the CDR3 is TGCGCCAGCAGTGAGGTCGAGTCCCTGATCGGGAATTCACCCCTCCACTTT. Amino acids: CASSEVESLIGNSPLHF.

The chain recombines TRBV4-2 with TRBJ2-7; 14 bases are shared with TRBD2. Losses at the gene ends were 1 base for V and 0 bases for J; bases not matched to a gene: 5. The germline V gene has CDR1 LGHNA and CDR2 YNFKEQ. This CDR3 region has 18 residues. CDR3 sequence: CASSQVGTSGSVSYEQYF. In nucleotides, the CDR3 is TGTGCCAGCAGCCAAGTTGGGACTAGCGGGAGTGTCTCCTACGAGCAGTACTTC.

The chain joins TRBV10-3 to TRBJ1-1; tentative D call: TRBD1 (6 bases). Trimming took 0 bases from V and 2 from J, leaving 10 bases between them. The CDR3 covers 15 residues. The germline V gene encodes CDR1 ENHRY and CDR2 SYGVKD. The CDR3 DNA is TGTGCCATCAGTGAGTCGGGCAGGGGAAACACTGAAGCTTTCTTT. Protein product: CAISESGRGNTEAFF.

The DNA for the CDR3 is TGTGCCAGCAGCTTAATGGGGACTACCCGGGGAGATACGCAGTATTTT. As protein: CASSLMGTTRGDTQYF. The J gene is TRBJ2-3, the V gene TRBV7-3; 7 bases match TRBD2. CDR1 SGHTA and CDR2 FQGTGA come from the germline V gene. Trimming took 1 base from V and 5 from J; bases not matched to a gene: 9. This CDR3 region has 16 residues.

CDR3 in DNA: TGTGCCAGCAGCTCCTCAGGGGGCGATTCACCCCTCCACTTT. It codes for CASSSSGGDSPLHF. This chain links TRBV7-3 with TRBJ1-6; 8 bases line up with TRBD1. The CDR3 runs 14 residues. With V trimmed by 4 bases and J by 8 bases, 4 bases remained unmatched. Germline V gene data show CDR1 as SGHTA and CDR2 as FQGTGA.

V is TRBV7-2 and J is TRBJ2-3; D is unclear. The CDR3 extends over 15 amino acids. The V end lost 0 bases, the J end lost 0 bases, and 7 bases lay between the germline ends. Looked up from germline, CDR1 is SGHTA and CDR2 is FQGNSA. The CDR3 nucleotides read TGTGCCAGCAGCTTAGCGGTCGGGAGCACAGATACGCAGTATTTT. The encoded protein is CASSLAVGSTDTQYF.

This clone came up a few times. The CDR3 is CATSREGRGRSPLHF. The CDR3 region has the DNA TGTGCCACCAGCAGAGAGGGCAGGGGGCGTTCACCCCTCCACTTT. The V call is TRBV15, the J call TRBJ1-6, with TRBD1 identical over 8 bases. CDR1 LNHNV and CDR2 YYDKDF come from the germline V gene (reference sequence). Trimming cost V 0 bases and J 9 bases; bases outside gene matches: 4. This CDR3 comprises 15 residues.